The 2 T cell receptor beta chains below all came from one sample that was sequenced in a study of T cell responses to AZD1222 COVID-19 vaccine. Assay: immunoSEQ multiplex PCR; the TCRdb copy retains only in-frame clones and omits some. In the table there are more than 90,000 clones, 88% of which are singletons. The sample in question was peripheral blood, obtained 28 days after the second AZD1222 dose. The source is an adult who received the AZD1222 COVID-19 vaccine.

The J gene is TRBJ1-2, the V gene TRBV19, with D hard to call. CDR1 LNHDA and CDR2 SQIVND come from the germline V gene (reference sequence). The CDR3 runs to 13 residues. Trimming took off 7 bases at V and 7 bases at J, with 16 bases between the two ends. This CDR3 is CASTQRTGFGYTF. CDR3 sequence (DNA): TGTGCCAGTACCCAACGAACTGGGTTTGGCTACACCTTC. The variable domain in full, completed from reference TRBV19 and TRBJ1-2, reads DGGITQSPKYLFRKEGQNVTLSCEQNLNHDAMYWYRQDPGQGLRLIYYSQIVNDFQKGDIAEGYSVSREKKESFPLTVTSAQKNPTAFYLCASTQRTGFGYTFGSGTRLTVV.

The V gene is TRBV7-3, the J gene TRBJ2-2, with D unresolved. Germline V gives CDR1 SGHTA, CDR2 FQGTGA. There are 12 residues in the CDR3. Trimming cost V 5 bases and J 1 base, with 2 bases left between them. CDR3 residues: CASSLNTGELFF. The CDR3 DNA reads TGTGCCAGCAGCCTGAACACCGGGGAGCTGTTTTTT.